This TCR beta chain was identified in a study of blood T cell repertoires in COVID-19. The wider study: From the United States, Italy and Spain came samples of acute and convalescent COVID-19. Sources were T cells, B-cell-depleted T cells, or PBMCs; the material itself was cDNA or gDNA.

In the source study's methods: From reference gene primer amplification, estimates of nucleated cell counts were derived. Measured with immunoSEQ multiplex PCR; TCRdb has only the in-frame clones, and not every one. D and trimming were read from the DNA, whereas the V and J calls and clone size are those reported in that table. The data contain under 300,000 clones, approximately 83% of them singletons. Germline values: CDR1 SQVTM, CDR2 ANQGSEA. The V and J ends lost 6 bases and 2 bases respectively, with 11 bases between them. The CDR3 has 12 amino acids. The sample comprised peripheral blood. The sequence derives from a woman over 75 with acute or convalescent COVID-19. V gene TRBV29-1 combines with J gene TRBJ2-7; the D is unclear. For the CDR3, the DNA is TGCAGCGTGATAGGAACTACCTACGAGCAGTACTTC. Amino acid sequence: CSVIGTTYEQYF.